The T cell receptor (beta chain) described here comes from a study of shared clonotypes between healthy human individuals. Study results and caveats: Sharing across four donors was highest in naive CD4 (around 5%) and lowest in memory CD8 (0.4%).

Trimming took 0 bases from V and 4 from J, leaving 9 bases between them. The CDR3 consists of 14 residues. Germline V gene sequence: CDR1 SEHNR, CDR2 FQNEAQ (reference sequence). Deep was the level used in running the assay. Sequencing used immunoSEQ multiplex PCR; TCRdb keeps in-frame clones, though not all of them. The sample lists roughly 1.5 million clones, nearly 99% seen once, with about 0.45% in the top ten. Concerning this clone itself: The antigen is not known.

Donors comprised healthy HIV-negative adults lacking recent acute infections or vaccinations. The material sequenced was naive CD4+ T cells sorted from blood. Subset given: CD45RA+ positively selected. The chain combines TRBV7-9 with TRBJ1-1, with unresolved D. This sequence originates from a man aged 30 to 45 in good health. The CDR3 is CASSLAGEVTEAFF. The CDR3 coding sequence is TGTGCCAGCAGCTTAGCCGGTGAGGTCACTGAAGCTTTCTTT.